This TCR beta chain emerged from a study of blood T cell repertoires in COVID-19. The CDR3 is 16 amino acids. Germline assignment: CDR1 SGDLS and CDR2 YYNGEE. Losses at the gene ends were 0 bases for V and 9 bases for J; bases not matched to a gene: 5. This clone occurred once. Per the study methods: Estimation of nucleated cell counts relied on the amplification of reference gene primers. The table came from immunoSEQ multiplex PCR; TCRdb's copy has only in-frame clones and leaves some out. V and J calls and clone size are those listed in that table; D and trimming were worked out from the DNA. Here the sample spans over 25,000 clones, approximately 85% being singletons.

The TCR originated in a man between 60 and 75 years old with active COVID-19. The specimen was peripheral blood. This chain joins TRBV9 and TRBJ2-1; 14 bases are a match to TRBD2. CDR3 residues: CASSVEGTSGRSEQFF. The CDR3 region has the DNA TGTGCCAGCAGCGTAGAAGGGACTAGCGGGAGAAGTGAGCAGTTCTTC.